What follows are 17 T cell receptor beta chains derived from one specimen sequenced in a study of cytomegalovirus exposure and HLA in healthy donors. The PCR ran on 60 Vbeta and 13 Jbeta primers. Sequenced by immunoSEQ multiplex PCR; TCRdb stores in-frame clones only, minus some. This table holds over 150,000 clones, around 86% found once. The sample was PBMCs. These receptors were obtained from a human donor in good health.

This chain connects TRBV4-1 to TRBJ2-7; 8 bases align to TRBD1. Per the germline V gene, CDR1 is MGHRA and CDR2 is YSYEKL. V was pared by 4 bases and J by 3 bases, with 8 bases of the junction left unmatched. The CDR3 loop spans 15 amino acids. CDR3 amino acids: CASSPTRDRNYEQYF. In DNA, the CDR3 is TGCGCCAGCAGCCCAACTCGGGACAGGAACTACGAGCAGTACTTC.

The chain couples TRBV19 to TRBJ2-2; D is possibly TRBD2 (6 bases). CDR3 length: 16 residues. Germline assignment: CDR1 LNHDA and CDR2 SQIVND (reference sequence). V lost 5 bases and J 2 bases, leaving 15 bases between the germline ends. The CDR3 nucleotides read TGTGCCAGTAGTTCAAGTGGGGGGTTTAACACCGGGGAGCTGTTTTTT. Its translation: CASSSSGGFNTGELFF.

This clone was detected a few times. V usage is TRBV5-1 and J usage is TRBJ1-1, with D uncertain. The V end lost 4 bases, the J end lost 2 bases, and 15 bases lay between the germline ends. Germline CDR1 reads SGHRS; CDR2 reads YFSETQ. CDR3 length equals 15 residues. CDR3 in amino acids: CASSPIGVDNTEAFF. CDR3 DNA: TGCGCCAGCAGCCCTATCGGGGTGGACAACACTGAAGCTTTCTTT.

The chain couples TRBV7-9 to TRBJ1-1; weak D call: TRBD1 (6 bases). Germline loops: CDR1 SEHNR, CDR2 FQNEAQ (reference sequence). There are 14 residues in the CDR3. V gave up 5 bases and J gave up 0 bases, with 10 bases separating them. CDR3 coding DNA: TGTGCCAGCAGCCAAGGGGGTATGAACACTGAAGCTTTCTTT. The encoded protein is CASSQGGMNTEAFF.

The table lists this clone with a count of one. The CDR3 here is CASSFQGTTQETQYF. CDR3 sequence (DNA): TGTGCCAGCAGCTTTCAGGGGACTACCCAAGAGACCCAGTACTTC. This rearrangement joins TRBV13 to TRBJ2-5, with D possibly being TRBD2 (7 bases). The V and J ends lost 3 bases and 1 base respectively, with 12 bases between them. The CDR3 length is 15 residues. Germline V gives CDR1 PRHDT, CDR2 FYEKMQ (reference sequence).

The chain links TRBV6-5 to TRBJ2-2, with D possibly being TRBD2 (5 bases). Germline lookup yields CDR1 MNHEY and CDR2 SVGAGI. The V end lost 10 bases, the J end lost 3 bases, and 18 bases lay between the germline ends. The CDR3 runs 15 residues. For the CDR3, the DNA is TGTGCCACCCGGTCGGTAGCGTTTGACACCGGGGAGCTGTTTTTT. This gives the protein CATRSVAFDTGELFF.

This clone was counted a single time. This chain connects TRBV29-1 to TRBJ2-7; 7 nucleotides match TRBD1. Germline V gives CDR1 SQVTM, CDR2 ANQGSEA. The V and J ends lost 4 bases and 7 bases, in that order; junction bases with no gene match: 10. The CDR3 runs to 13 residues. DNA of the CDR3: TGCAGCGTTGGGGGGACAGCCCTAACTGAGCAGTACTTC. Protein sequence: CSVGGTALTEQYF.

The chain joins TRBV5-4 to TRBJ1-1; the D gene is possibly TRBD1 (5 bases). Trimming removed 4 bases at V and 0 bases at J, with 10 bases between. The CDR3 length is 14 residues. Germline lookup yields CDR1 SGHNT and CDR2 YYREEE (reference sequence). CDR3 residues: CASSRGTVNTEAFF. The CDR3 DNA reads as TGTGCCAGCAGCCGCGGGACGGTGAACACTGAAGCTTTCTTT.

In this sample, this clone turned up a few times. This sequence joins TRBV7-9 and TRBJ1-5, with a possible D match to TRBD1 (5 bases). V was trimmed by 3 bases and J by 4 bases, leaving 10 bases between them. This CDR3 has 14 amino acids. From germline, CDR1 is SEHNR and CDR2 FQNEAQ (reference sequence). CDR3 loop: CASSLEGSNQPQHF. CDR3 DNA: TGTGCCAGCAGCTTGGAGGGGTCTAATCAGCCCCAGCATTTT. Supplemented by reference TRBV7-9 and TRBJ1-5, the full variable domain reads DTGVSQNPRHKITKRGQNVTFRCDPISEHNRLYWYRQTLGQGPEFLTYFQNEAQLEKSRLLSDRFSAERPKGSFSTLEIQRTEQGDSAMYLCASSLEGSNQPQHFGDGTRLSIL.

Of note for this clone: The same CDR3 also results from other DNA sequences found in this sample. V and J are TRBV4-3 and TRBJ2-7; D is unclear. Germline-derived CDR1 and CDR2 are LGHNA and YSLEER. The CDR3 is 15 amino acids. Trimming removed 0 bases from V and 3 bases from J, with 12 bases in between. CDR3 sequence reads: CASSQDRGTYYEQYF. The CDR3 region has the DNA TGCGCCAGCAGCCAAGATCGTGGCACGTACTACGAGCAGTACTTC.

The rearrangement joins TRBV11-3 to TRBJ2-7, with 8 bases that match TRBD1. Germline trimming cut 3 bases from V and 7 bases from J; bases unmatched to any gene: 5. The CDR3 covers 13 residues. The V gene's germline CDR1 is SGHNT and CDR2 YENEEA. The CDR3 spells CASSFRQGKEQYF. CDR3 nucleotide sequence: TGTGCCAGCAGCTTCAGACAGGGGAAGGAGCAGTACTTC.

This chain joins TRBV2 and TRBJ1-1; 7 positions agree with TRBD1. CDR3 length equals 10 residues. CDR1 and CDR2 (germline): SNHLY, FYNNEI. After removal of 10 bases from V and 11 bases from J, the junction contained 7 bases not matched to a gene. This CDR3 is CATTGRYAFF. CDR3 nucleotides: TGTGCCACGACAGGGCGGTACGCTTTCTTT.

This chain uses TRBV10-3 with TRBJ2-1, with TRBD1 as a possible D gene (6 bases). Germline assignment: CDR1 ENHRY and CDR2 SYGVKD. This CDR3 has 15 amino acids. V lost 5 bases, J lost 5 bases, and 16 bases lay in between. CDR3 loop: CAISRGQTNHNEQFF. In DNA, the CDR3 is TGTGCCATCAGTAGAGGACAGACAAACCACAATGAGCAGTTCTTC.

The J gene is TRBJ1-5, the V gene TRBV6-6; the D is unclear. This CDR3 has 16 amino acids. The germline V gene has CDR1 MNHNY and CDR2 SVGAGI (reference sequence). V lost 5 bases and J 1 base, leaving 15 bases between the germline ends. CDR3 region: CASSPSASGSNQPQHF. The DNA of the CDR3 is TGTGCCAGCAGTCCCTCCGCCTCAGGAAGCAATCAGCCCCAGCATTTT.

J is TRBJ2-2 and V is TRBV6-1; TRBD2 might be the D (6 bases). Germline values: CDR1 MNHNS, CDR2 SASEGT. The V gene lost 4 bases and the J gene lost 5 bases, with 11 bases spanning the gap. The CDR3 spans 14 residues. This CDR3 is CASSATRGTGELFF. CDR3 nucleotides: TGTGCCAGCAGTGCGACTAGAGGGACCGGGGAGCTGTTTTTT.

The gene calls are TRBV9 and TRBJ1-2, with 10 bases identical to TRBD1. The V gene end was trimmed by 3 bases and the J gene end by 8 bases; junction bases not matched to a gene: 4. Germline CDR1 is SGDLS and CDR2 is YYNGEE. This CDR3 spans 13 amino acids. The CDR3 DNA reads TGTGCCAGCAGCGCGACAGGGGGCTGGGGCTACACCTTC. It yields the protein CASSATGGWGYTF.

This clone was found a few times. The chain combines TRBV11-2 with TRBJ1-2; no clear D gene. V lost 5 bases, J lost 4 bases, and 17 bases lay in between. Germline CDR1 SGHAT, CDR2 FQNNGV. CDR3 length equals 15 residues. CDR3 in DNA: TGTGCCAGCAGCCCAGGACGGACTACCTTCTATGGCTACACCTTC. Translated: CASSPGRTTFYGYTF. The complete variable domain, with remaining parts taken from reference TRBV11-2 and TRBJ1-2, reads EAGVAQSPRYKIIEKRQSVAFWCNPISGHATLYWYQQILGQGPKLLIQFQNNGVVDDSQLPKDRFSAERLKGVDSTLKIQPAKLEDSAVYLCASSPGRTTFYGYTFGSGTRLTVV.